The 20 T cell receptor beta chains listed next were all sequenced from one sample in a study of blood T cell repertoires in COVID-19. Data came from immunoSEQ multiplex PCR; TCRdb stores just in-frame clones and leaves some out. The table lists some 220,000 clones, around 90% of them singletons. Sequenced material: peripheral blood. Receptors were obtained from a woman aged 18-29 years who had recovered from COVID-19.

DNA of the CDR3: TGTGCCAGCAGCTTAGATTTGCGGTACTCCTACGAGCAGTACTTC. This encodes CASSLDLRYSYEQYF. The rearrangement links TRBV11-2 to TRBJ2-7; D gene unclear. CDR1 and CDR2 (germline): SGHAT, FQNNGV. The CDR3 contains 15 residues. The ends were cut back, 0 bases at V and 0 bases at J, with 9 bases in the middle.

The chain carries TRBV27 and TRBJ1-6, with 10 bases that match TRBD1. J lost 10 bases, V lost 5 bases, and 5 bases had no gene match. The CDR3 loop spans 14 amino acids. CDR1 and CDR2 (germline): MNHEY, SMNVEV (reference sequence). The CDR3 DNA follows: TGTGCCAGCAGTGGGACAGGGGCCAGATCACCCCTCCACTTT. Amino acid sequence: CASSGTGARSPLHF.

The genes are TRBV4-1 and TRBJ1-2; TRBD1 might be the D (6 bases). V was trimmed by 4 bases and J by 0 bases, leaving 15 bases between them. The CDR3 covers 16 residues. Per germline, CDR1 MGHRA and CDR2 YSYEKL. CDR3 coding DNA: TGCGCCAGCAGCCGTCAGGTGGGGGCAGCTAACTATGGCTACACCTTC. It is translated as CASSRQVGAANYGYTF.

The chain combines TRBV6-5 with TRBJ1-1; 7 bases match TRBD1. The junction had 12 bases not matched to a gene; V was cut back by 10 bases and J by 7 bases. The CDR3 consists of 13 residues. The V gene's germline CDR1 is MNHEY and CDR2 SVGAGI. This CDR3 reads CATIIQGRGEAFF. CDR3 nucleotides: TGTGCCACCATTATACAGGGGCGCGGTGAAGCTTTCTTT.

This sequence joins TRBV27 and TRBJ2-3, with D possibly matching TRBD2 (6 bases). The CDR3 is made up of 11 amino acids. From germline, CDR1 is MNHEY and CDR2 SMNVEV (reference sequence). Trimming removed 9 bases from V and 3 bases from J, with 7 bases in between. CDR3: CARRGTDTQYF. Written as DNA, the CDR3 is TGTGCCAGACGGGGGACAGATACGCAGTATTTT.

CDR3 in DNA: TGTGCCAGCAGCTTAGCGCTGGCGGTATCCTACAATGAGCAGTTCTTC. Translating gives CASSLALAVSYNEQFF. The rearrangement uses TRBV7-6 and TRBJ2-1; D not certain. V was pared by 0 bases and J by 1 base, with 10 bases between. The CDR3 is 16 residues long. The germline V gene has CDR1 SGHVS and CDR2 FNYEAQ. The whole variable domain, remainder taken from reference TRBV7-6 and TRBJ2-1, is GAGVSQSPRYKVTKRGQDVALRCDPISGHVSLYWYRQALGQGPEFLTYFNYEAQQDKSGLPNDRFSAERPEGSISTLTIQRTEQRDSAMYRCASSLALAVSYNEQFFGPGTRLTVL.

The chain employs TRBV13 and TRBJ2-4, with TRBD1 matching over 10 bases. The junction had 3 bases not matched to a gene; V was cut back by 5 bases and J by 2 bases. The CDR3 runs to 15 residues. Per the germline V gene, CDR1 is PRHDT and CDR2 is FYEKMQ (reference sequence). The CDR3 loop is CASSAGQGSKNIQYF. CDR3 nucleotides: TGTGCCAGCAGCGCGGGACAGGGGTCCAAAAACATTCAGTACTTC.

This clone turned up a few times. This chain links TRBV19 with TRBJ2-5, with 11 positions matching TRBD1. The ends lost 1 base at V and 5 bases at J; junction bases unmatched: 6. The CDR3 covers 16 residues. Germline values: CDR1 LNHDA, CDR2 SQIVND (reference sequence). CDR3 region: CASSIGGQGAGETQYF. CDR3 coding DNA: TGTGCCAGTAGTATAGGCGGACAGGGGGCAGGGGAGACCCAGTACTTC.

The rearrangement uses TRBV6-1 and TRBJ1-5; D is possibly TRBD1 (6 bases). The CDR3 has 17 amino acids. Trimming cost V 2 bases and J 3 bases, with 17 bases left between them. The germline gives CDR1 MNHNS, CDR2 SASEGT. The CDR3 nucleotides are TGTGCCAGCAGTGAAATGGCCTTGCAGGGGAACAATCAGCCCCAGCATTTT. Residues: CASSEMALQGNNQPQHF.

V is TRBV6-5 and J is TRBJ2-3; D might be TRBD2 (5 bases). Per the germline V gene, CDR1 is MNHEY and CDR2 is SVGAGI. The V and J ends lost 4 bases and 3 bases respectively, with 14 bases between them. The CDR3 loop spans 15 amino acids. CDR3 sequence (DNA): TGTGCCAGCAGTTTGCGGGTCCCACCAACAGATACGCAGTATTTT. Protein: CASSLRVPPTDTQYF.

The DNA for the CDR3 is TGTGCCAGCAGCTGGGGCCGTTATGGGATAACTAACTATGGCTACACCTTC. Its translation is CASSWGRYGITNYGYTF. The rearrangement uses TRBV11-2 and TRBJ1-2; a weak D match, TRBD1 (5 bases). Germline CDR1 and CDR2: SGHAT and FQNNGV. V lost 4 bases to trimming and J lost 0 bases, with 18 bases between them. The CDR3 contains 17 residues.

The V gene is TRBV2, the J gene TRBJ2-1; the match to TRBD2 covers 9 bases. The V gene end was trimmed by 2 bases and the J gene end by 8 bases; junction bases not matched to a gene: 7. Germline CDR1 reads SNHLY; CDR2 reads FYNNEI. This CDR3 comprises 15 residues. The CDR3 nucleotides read TGTGCCAGCAGTGAACGGGCGGGAGGGCCATATGAGCAGTTCTTC. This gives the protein CASSERAGGPYEQFF.

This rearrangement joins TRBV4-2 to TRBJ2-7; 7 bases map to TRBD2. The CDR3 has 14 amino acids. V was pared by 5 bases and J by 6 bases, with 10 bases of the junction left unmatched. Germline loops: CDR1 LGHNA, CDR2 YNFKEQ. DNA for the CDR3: TGTGCCAGCAGCGCCCCCGGGACTAATAGCGAGCAGTACTTC. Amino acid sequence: CASSAPGTNSEQYF.

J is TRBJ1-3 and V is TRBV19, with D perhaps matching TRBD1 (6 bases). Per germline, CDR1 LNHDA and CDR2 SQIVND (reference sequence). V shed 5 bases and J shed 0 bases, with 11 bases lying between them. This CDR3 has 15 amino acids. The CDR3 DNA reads TGTGCCAGTAGTTTACAGGGAGTCTCTGGAAACACCATATATTTT. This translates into CASSLQGVSGNTIYF.

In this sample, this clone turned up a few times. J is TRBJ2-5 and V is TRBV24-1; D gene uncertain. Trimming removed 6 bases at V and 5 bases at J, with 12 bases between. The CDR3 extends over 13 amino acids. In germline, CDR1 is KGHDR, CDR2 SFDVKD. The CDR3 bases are TGTGCCACCAGTAAACCTAACGAGGAGACCCAGTACTTC. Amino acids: CATSKPNEETQYF.

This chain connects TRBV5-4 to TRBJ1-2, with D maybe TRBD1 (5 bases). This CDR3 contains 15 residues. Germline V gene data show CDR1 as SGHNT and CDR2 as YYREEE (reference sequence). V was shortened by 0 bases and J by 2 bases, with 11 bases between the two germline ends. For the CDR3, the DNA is TGTGCCAGCAGCTTGGGCCAGGGCCTCAACTATGGCTACACCTTC. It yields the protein CASSLGQGLNYGYTF.

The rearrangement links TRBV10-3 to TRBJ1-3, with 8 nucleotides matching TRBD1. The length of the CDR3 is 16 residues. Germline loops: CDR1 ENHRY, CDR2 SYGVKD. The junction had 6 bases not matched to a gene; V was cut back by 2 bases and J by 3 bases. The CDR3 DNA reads TGTGCCATCAGTGAGGGACAGGGAAAAAGTGGAAACACCATATATTTT. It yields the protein CAISEGQGKSGNTIYF.

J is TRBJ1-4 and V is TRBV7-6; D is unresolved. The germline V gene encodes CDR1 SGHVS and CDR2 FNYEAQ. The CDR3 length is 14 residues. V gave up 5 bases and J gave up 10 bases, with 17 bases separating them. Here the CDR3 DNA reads TGTGCCAGCAGCCCTGTGTATGGTTCAGGAAAACTGTTTTTT. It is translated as CASSPVYGSGKLFF.

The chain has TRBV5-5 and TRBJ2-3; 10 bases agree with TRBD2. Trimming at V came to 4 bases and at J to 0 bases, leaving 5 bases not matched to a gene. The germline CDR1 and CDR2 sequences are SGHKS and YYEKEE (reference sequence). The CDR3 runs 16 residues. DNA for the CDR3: TGTGCCAGCAGCACTAGACTAGCGGGTAGCACAGATACGCAGTATTTT. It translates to CASSTRLAGSTDTQYF.

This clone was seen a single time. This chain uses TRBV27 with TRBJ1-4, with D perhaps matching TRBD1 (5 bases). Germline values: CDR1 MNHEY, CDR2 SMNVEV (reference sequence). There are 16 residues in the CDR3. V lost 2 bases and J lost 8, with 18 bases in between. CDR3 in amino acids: CASSLRRRQGVEKLFF. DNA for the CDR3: TGTGCCAGCAGTTTAAGGAGACGCCAGGGTGTCGAAAAACTGTTTTTT.